This section outlines one T cell receptor (beta chain) sequence together with its context. Its antigen is still unknown. With 60 Vbeta and 13 Jbeta primers, the PCR was carried out. TCRdb's table, derived via immunoSEQ multiplex PCR, lists solely in-frame clones and lacks some. The data hold some 150,000 clones, with 60% to 70% observed a single time. CDR3 length: 15 amino acids. The germline V gene encodes CDR1 SGHVS and CDR2 FNYEAQ. With 4 bases clipped from V and 4 bases from J, the junction kept 6 bases outside the gene matches. This sample was included in a study of cytomegalovirus exposure and HLA in healthy donors. Study-wide points: There were reportedly fewer N-insertions in an Asian-associated ancestry cluster than the approximately 670-donor mean, in a later analysis.

The chain has TRBV7-6 and TRBJ1-2; 10 nucleotides agree with TRBD1. The sequence derives from a woman in her sixties or seventies in good health and CMV-seropositive. What was sequenced was PBMCs. As DNA, the CDR3 is TGTGCCAGCAGCTCCCAGACAGGGGGCTTCTATGGCTACACCTTC. Translating it yields CASSSQTGGFYGYTF. Using reference TRBV7-6 and TRBJ1-2 for the parts outside the CDR3, the full variable domain is GAGVSQSPRYKVTKRGQDVALRCDPISGHVSLYWYRQALGQGPEFLTYFNYEAQQDKSGLPNDRFSAERPEGSISTLTIQRTEQRDSAMYRCASSSQTGGFYGYTFGSGTRLTVV.